The present TCR beta chain was sequenced within a study of Ad26.COV2.S vaccination and SARS-CoV-2 variants. Study-level findings and limits: Those who received the vaccine showed greater spike-specific TCR breadth than those given placebo. Substantial post-vaccination breadth of spike-specific CD8+ and CD4+ T cell responses was reported.

Sample treatment: some 19 received Ad26.COV2.S at low or high dose, single or two shots; 5 received placebo; per-sample allocation not given. Material that was analyzed had been drawn on day 63 after the first vaccine or placebo injection. The individual, an adult aged 18-55 years, was a donor in Boston. This CDR3 region has 13 residues. Germline V gene sequence: CDR1 SGHAT, CDR2 FQNNGV. Trimming pared 0 bases from V and 3 bases from J, leaving 0 bases between. Generated by immunoSEQ multiplex PCR, the TCRdb table keeps only in-frame clones and is missing some. The data contain fewer than 400,000 clones, about 86% of them singletons. To note about this clone: Its antigen remains unknown.

This rearrangement joins TRBV11-2 to TRBJ2-6; no clear D gene. This material consisted of peripheral blood, taken in a trial of Ad26.COV2.S vaccine versus placebo. This clonotype originated in a person between 18 and 65 years old who received the Ad26.COV2.S COVID-19 vaccine or a placebo. For the CDR3, the DNA is TGTGCCAGCAGCTTAGATGGGGCCAACGTCCTGACTTTC. This translates into CASSLDGANVLTF. The full variable domain, completed using reference TRBV11-2 and TRBJ2-6, is EAGVAQSPRYKIIEKRQSVAFWCNPISGHATLYWYQQILGQGPKLLIQFQNNGVVDDSQLPKDRFSAERLKGVDSTLKIQPAKLEDSAVYLCASSLDGANVLTFGAGSRLTVL.